Presented here are 8 T cell receptor beta chains from one specimen sequenced in a study of OX40 agonist ivuxolimab in advanced cancers. Only in-frame clones appear in the TCRdb table, and some are missing; sequencing was by immunoSEQ multiplex PCR. The sample yields about 73,000 clones, around 90% seen once. Specimen: CD4+ or CD8+ T cells sorted from blood, collected in a trial of the OX40 agonist ivuxolimab. Receptors were obtained from an adult with an advanced solid tumor such as melanoma, head and neck, liver or kidney cancer.

This chain joins TRBV7-9 and TRBJ2-7; possible D gene TRBD1, 6 bases. The CDR3 consists of 13 residues. The germline CDR1 and CDR2 sequences are SEHNR and FQNEAQ (reference sequence). The V end was cut by 4 bases, the J end by 4 bases, with 11 bases between. CDR3 nucleotide sequence: TGTGCCAGCAGCTCCGGACAGCTATACGAGCAGTACTTC. Protein sequence: CASSSGQLYEQYF. The full variable domain, in which reference TRBV7-9 and TRBJ2-7 provide the parts outside the CDR3, is DTGVSQNPRHKITKRGQNVTFRCDPISEHNRLYWYRQTLGQGPEFLTYFQNEAQLEKSRLLSDRFSAERPKGSFSTLEIQRTEQGDSAMYLCASSSGQLYEQYFGPGTRLTVT.

The chain recombines TRBV7-8 with TRBJ2-3; TRBD2 matches 10 bases. Losses at the gene ends were 3 bases for V and 2 bases for J; bases not matched to a gene: 5. This CDR3 comprises 16 residues. Germline-derived CDR1 and CDR2 are SGHVS and FQNEAQ. The CDR3 protein is CASSLVSGGITDTQYF. In DNA, the CDR3 is TGTGCCAGCAGCTTGGTTAGCGGGGGGATCACAGATACGCAGTATTTT.

This chain joins TRBV27 and TRBJ1-3, with D possibly being TRBD1 (5 bases). This CDR3 has 16 amino acids. Per the germline V gene, CDR1 is MNHEY and CDR2 is SMNVEV (reference sequence). Deletions cut 0 bases from V and 7 bases from J, with 16 bases between. CDR3 sequence: CASSLSAGVFSNTIYF. The CDR3 nucleotides read TGTGCCAGCAGTTTATCAGCGGGGGTCTTCTCTAACACCATATATTTT.

The chain carries TRBV9 and TRBJ2-7, with a weak D call TRBD1 (5 bases). CDR1 and CDR2 from the germline V gene are SGDLS and YYNGEE. There are 14 residues in the CDR3. With 4 bases removed from V and 4 bases from J, the gap between germline ends came to 15 bases. CDR3 residues: CASSLRPAGYEQYF. CDR3 DNA sequence: TGTGCCAGCAGCCTTCGGCCGGCAGGGTACGAGCAGTACTTC. The full variable domain, with the rest looked up from reference TRBV9 and TRBJ2-7, is DSGVTQTPKHLITATGQRVTLRCSPRSGDLSVYWYQQSLDQGLQFLIQYYNGEERAKGNILERFSAQQFPDLHSELNLSSLELGDSALYFCASSLRPAGYEQYFGPGTRLTVT.

This chain links TRBV29-1 with TRBJ2-1; D gene ambiguous. The germline V gene has CDR1 SQVTM and CDR2 ANQGSEA. The germline V and J ends were trimmed by 7 bases and 4 bases, with 8 bases remaining between them. This CDR3 has 11 amino acids. The DNA of the CDR3 is TGCAGCGACACCCGATACAATGAGCAGTTCTTC. Protein sequence: CSDTRYNEQFF.

This chain joins TRBV19 and TRBJ2-7, with 9 bases that match TRBD1. This CDR3 contains 14 residues. From germline, CDR1 is LNHDA and CDR2 SQIVND (reference sequence). The V and J ends lost 5 bases and 2 bases, in that order; junction bases with no gene match: 4. Written as DNA, the CDR3 is TGTGCCAGTAGTTTCGGGACAGGGACCTACGAGCAGTACTTC. This codes for CASSFGTGTYEQYF.

The J gene is TRBJ2-7, the V gene TRBV19; D is perhaps TRBD2 (5 bases). Trimming took 1 base from V and 5 from J, leaving 12 bases between them. This CDR3 is built from 14 residues. Looked up from germline, CDR1 is LNHDA and CDR2 is SQIVND (reference sequence). The CDR3 DNA reads TGTGCCAGTAGTATAGCCGATAGCGCCCACGAGCAGTACTTC. This translates into CASSIADSAHEQYF.

J is TRBJ2-7 and V is TRBV4-1; the D gene is possibly TRBD1 (6 bases). The V end lost 2 bases, the J end lost 5 bases, and 7 bases lay between the germline ends. This CDR3 has 12 residues. In germline, CDR1 is MGHRA, CDR2 YSYEKL. CDR3 in amino acids: CASSQQGNEQYF. The DNA of the CDR3 is TGCGCCAGCAGCCAACAGGGGAACGAGCAGTACTTC.